This T cell receptor beta chain emerged from a study of T cell changes during pregnancy in multiple sclerosis. Libraries were prepared by immunoSEQ multiplex PCR; TCRdb keeps only in-frame clonotypes and omits some of them. The data show roughly 89,000 clones, 90% to 95% seen once. The CDR3 has 13 residues. Looked up from germline, CDR1 is SGHDT and CDR2 is YYEEEE. V lost 1 base, J lost 4 bases, and 8 bases lay in between. The receptor's source is a female donor with multiple sclerosis, enrolled in a pregnancy study. The sequenced sample was peripheral blood, obtained in the third trimester of pregnancy. This chain connects TRBV5-6 to TRBJ1-2, with TRBD1 as a possible D gene (6 bases). CDR3 in DNA: TGTGCCAGCAGCTTGAACAGGGCCTATGGCTACACCTTC. This gives the protein CASSLNRAYGYTF.